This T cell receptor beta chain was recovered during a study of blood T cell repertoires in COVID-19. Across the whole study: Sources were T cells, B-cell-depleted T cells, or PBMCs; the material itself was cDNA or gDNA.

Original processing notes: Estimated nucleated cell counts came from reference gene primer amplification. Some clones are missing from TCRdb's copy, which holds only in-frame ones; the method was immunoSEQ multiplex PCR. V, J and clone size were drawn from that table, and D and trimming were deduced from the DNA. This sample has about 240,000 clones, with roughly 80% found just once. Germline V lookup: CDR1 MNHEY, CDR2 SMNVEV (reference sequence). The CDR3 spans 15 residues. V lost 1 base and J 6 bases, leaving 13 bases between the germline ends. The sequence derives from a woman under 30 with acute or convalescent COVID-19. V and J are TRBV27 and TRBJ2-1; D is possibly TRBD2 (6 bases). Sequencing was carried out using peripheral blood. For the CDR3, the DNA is TGTGCCAGCAGTTTATGGGGCAGGGAGGCCAATGAGCAGTTCTTC. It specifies CASSLWGREANEQFF.